The following is a T cell receptor (beta chain) sequence with its context. The antigen is unknown. This record belongs to a study of chemoradiotherapy in HPV16-positive cancers. Study-level information: A couple of HPV16-positive patients' cells yielded candidate HPV-specific clones and common motifs. General study points: Functional assays defining HPV-specific T cells used only a couple of HPV16-positive patients. Non-HPV-specific T cells did not expand in tumors during treatment, whereas candidate HPV-specific clones and E7-related motifs did. Better recurrence-free survival went with HPV-responsive T-cell expansion in HPV16-positive patients.

Germline lookup yields CDR1 MGHRA and CDR2 YSYEKL. After removal of 3 bases from V and 2 bases from J, the junction contained 7 bases not matched to a gene. The CDR3 runs to 17 residues. TCRdb keeps only in-frame clones here, not all; method: immunoSEQ multiplex PCR. The data hold about 24,000 clones, with approximately 94% observed a single time. The sample here was taken from a patient who underwent chemoradiotherapy. This receptor was taken from a human donor with HPV-associated anogenital cancer. The chain recombines TRBV4-1 with TRBJ2-3; TRBD1 matches 11 bases. DNA for the CDR3: TGCGCCAGCAGCCACCCATGGACAGGGGGCCTCACAGATACGCAGTATTTT. Translated, it gives CASSHPWTGGLTDTQYF.